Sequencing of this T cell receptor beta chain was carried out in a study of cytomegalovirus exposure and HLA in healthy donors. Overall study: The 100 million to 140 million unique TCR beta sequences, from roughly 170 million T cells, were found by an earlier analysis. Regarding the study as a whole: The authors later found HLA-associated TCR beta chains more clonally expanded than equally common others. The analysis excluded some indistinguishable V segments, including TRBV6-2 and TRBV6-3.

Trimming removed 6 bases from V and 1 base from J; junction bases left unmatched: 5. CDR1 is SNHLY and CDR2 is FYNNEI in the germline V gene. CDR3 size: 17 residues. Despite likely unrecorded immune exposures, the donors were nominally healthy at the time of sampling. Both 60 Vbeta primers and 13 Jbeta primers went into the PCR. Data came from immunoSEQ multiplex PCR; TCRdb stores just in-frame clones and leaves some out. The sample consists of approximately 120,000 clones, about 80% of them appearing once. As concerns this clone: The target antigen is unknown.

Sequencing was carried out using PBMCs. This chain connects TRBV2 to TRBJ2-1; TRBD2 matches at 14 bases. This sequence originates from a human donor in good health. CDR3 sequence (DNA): TGTGCCAGCAGGAGACTAGCGGGGGGGAATTCCTACAATGAGCAGTTCTTC. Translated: CASRRLAGGNSYNEQFF.